Below, 22 T cell receptor beta chains from the same sample are listed, as sequenced in a study of T cell clonality in common variable immunodeficiency. Study conclusions and caveats: Reportedly, TCR beta sequences from common variable immunodeficiency showed fewer deletions and N-nucleotide insertions.

Generated by immunoSEQ multiplex PCR, the TCRdb table keeps only in-frame clones and is missing some. The sample contains about 23,000 clones, none occurring once; approximately 10% lies in the top ten. Their recognized antigens are unknown. What was sequenced was peripheral blood mononuclear cells. Receptors were obtained from a human donor with common variable immunodeficiency.

This clone was seen only a few times. The read ends 3 residues before the CDR3 terminus; that terminus is restored from the germline J gene. The chain joins TRBV5-1 to TRBJ2-2; D unclear. The CDR3 runs to 14 residues. V was pared by 0 bases and J by 1 base, with 4 bases between. Germline V gives CDR1 SGHRS, CDR2 YFSETQ. CDR3 loop: CASSLGQNTGELFF. CDR3 DNA (partial): TGCGCCAGCAGCTTGGGACAGAACACCGGGGAG.

In regard to this clone: The read finishes 3 residues shy of the CDR3 end, and the germline J gene is used to complete it. The gene calls are TRBV2 and TRBJ1-5; TRBD1 matches at 9 bases. Germline V gene data show CDR1 as SNHLY and CDR2 as FYNNEI. This CDR3 contains 18 residues. With V trimmed by 4 bases and J by 4 bases, 14 bases remained unmatched. The part of the CDR3 DNA that was read is TGTGCCAGCAGTGCCCTAAGGGGACAGGGAGGACGGAATCAGCCC. Amino acid sequence: CASSALRGQGGRNQP. The full CDR3 sequence reads CASSALRGQGGRNQPQHF.

In its sample, this clone is medium-sized. The read ends 3 residues shy of where the CDR3 ends; the end is completed using the germline J gene. V usage is TRBV30 and J usage is TRBJ1-1, with D tentatively TRBD1 (6 bases). The germline V gene has CDR1 GTSNPN and CDR2 SVGIG (reference sequence). The V end lost 1 base, the J end lost 3 bases, and 9 bases lay between the germline ends. The CDR3 contains 13 residues. The sequenced CDR3 bases are TGTGCCTGGAGTGCAGGGGCTCACACTGAA. Translation gives CAWSAGAHTE. The whole CDR3 sequence reads CAWSAGAHTEAFF.

This clone was seen a handful of times. CDR3 DNA (partial): TGTGCCAGCAGTTATCCGGGACTAGCGGGAGGGGAGACC. It is translated as CASSYPGLAGGET. The full CDR3 sequence reads CASSYPGLAGGETQYF. The chain combines TRBV6-2 or TRBV6-3 with TRBJ2-5, with 16 bases identical to TRBD2. The read ends 3 residues shy of where the CDR3 ends; the end is completed using the germline J gene. Germline trimming cut 3 bases from V and 5 bases from J; bases unmatched to any gene: 3. The CDR3 sequence is 16 residues long. Germline loops: CDR1 MNHEY, CDR2 SVGEGT.

This clone occurred a few times. The read halts 3 residues ahead of the CDR3 end, with the missing end drawn from the germline J gene. The rearrangement links TRBV18 to TRBJ1-1; 9 nucleotides line up with TRBD1. Germline V gives CDR1 KGHSH, CDR2 LQKENI. V lost 5 bases and J lost 5; bases outside the gene matches: 9. The CDR3 runs 15 residues. The CDR3 DNA, read in part, is TGTGCCAGCTCAGCGACCGGGACAGGGATAACTGAA. This translates into CASSATGTGITE. The full CDR3 is CASSATGTGITEAFF.

This clone has only a few counts. The read halts 3 residues ahead of the CDR3 end, with the missing end drawn from the germline J gene. V and J are TRBV2 and TRBJ1-1; 9 bases agree with TRBD1. Germline CDR1 SNHLY, CDR2 FYNNEI. The length of the CDR3 is 12 residues. Here the CDR3 reads CASSGDRGEAFF. The CDR3 DNA, read in part, is TGTGCCAGCAGTGGAGACAGGGGGGAA.

In this sample, this clone turned up many times. The read gets to within 3 residues of the CDR3 end, and the germline J gene fills in the rest. The rearrangement links TRBV7-4 to TRBJ2-3, with D hard to call. The CDR3 totals 15 residues. Germline V lookup: CDR1 SGHVT, CDR2 SQSDAQ. Trimming stripped 5 bases from V and 1 base from J, with 13 bases between. The CDR3 loop is CASSQSVSRTDTQYF. Incomplete CDR3 DNA: TGTGCCAGCAGCCAAAGCGTGTCTCGCACAGATACG. The variable domain in full, with the rest retrieved from reference TRBV7-4 and TRBJ2-3, is GAGVSQSPRYKVAKRGRDVALRCDSISGHVTLYWYRQTLGQGSEVLTYSQSDAQRDKSGRPSGRFSAERPERSVSTLKIQRTEQGDSAVYLCASSQSVSRTDTQYFGPGTRLTVL.

This clone was detected only a few times. The read falls 3 residues short of the CDR3 end, and the missing part is taken from the germline J gene. J is TRBJ1-2 and V is TRBV20-1; D perhaps matches TRBD1 (5 bases). This CDR3 spans 13 amino acids. V lost 0 bases to trimming and J lost 0 bases, with 5 bases between them. CDR1 is DFQATT and CDR2 is SNEGSKA in the germline V gene (reference sequence). CDR3 in amino acids: CSARDRANYGYTF. The part of the CDR3 DNA that was read is TGCAGTGCTAGAGACAGGGCTAACTATGGC.

A remark on this clone: The CDR3 end is not reached by the read, which stops 3 residues before it; the germline J gene fills it in. The V and J genes are TRBV11-2 and TRBJ2-7; D is undetermined. V lost 5 bases and J 2 bases, leaving 7 bases between the germline ends. CDR3 length: 12 residues. The V gene's germline CDR1 is SGHAT and CDR2 FQNNGV. The chain's CDR3 is CASSLSAYEQYF. The sequenced CDR3 bases are TGTGCCAGCAGCCTTTCCGCCTACGAG.

This clone was counted at least ten times. Read sequence stops 3 residues before the CDR3 end, and the germline J gene provides the missing end. The V call is TRBV30, the J call TRBJ1-1; D unclear. CDR3 size: 12 residues. Looked up from germline, CDR1 is GTSNPN and CDR2 is SVGIG (reference sequence). V was trimmed by 2 bases and J by 6 bases, leaving 10 bases between them. The CDR3 DNA, read in part, is TGTGCCTGGAGTAGTCTAGGAGCTGAA. Protein sequence: CAWSSLGAE. The complete CDR3 sequence is CAWSSLGAEAFF.

This clone showed up many times. The read ends 3 residues before the CDR3 terminus; that terminus is restored from the germline J gene. This chain connects TRBV19 to TRBJ2-7; 7 nucleotides agree with TRBD1. The J segment lost 2 bases and the V segment lost 5 bases, leaving 6 bases of the junction unmatched. The CDR3 is 14 residues long. The germline V gene has CDR1 LNHDA and CDR2 SQIVND (reference sequence). The CDR3 spells CASSPGQVTYEQYF. CDR3 bases read: TGTGCCAGTAGTCCTGGACAGGTTACCTACGAG.

This clone was seen a few times. With the read ending 3 residues before the CDR3 end, the germline J gene is used to fill in that end. The genes are TRBV5-1 and TRBJ2-7; D is unresolved. CDR1 and CDR2 from the germline V gene are SGHRS and YFSETQ. V dropped 2 bases and J dropped 0 bases, with 9 bases sitting between them. CDR3 length equals 14 residues. The CDR3 is CASSFGLGSYEQYF. The sequenced part of the CDR3 DNA is TGCGCCAGCAGCTTCGGCCTAGGCTCCTACGAG.

This clone was seen at least ten times. The read ends 3 residues before the CDR3 terminus; that terminus is restored from the germline J gene. The genes are TRBV5-6 and TRBJ2-1; 11 bases align to TRBD1. Germline CDR1 and CDR2: SGHDT and YYEEEE. V lost 6 bases, J lost 6 bases, and 5 bases stayed unmatched. The CDR3 sequence is 14 residues long. CDR3 DNA, as far as it was read: TGTGCCAGCACTCTAGGGACAGGGGGCAATGAG. Translated, it gives CASTLGTGGNE. The complete CDR3 protein is CASTLGTGGNEQFF.

This clone was recorded many times. With the read ending 3 residues before the CDR3 end, the germline J gene is used to fill in that end. The genes are TRBV29-1 and TRBJ2-1; a weak D match, TRBD2 (5 bases). Trimming took 5 bases from V and 9 from J, leaving 17 bases between them. From germline, CDR1 is SQVTM and CDR2 ANQGSEA. The CDR3 is made up of 13 amino acids. CDR3 DNA (partial): TGCAGCGTTTCTGGCGGGTCTCGAGGTGAG. It specifies CSVSGGSRGE. The CDR3, in full, reads CSVSGGSRGEQFF.

Remarks on this clone: The CDR3 goes on 3 residues after the read ends, and that part is filled in from the germline J gene. V is TRBV20-1 and J is TRBJ2-1; D may be TRBD2 (6 bases). Deletions cut 4 bases from V and 2 bases from J, with 18 bases between. CDR1 is DFQATT, CDR2 SNEGSKA, per germline (reference sequence). This CDR3 has 16 residues. The CDR3 sequence: CSANPVADLTYNEQFF. The CDR3 DNA, read in part, is TGCAGTGCTAACCCAGTAGCGGACCTCACCTACAATGAG.

This clone showed up just a few times. CDR3 DNA (partial): TGTGCCAGTAGTTCCCCTAGGAGTAACTATGGC. It specifies CASSSPRSNYG. The full CDR3 protein is CASSSPRSNYGYTF. The V gene is TRBV19, the J gene TRBJ1-2; the D is unclear. The read terminates 3 residues before the CDR3 end, so the remaining end is supplied by the germline J gene. V lost 5 bases to trimming and J lost 1 base, with 11 bases between them. In germline, CDR1 is LNHDA, CDR2 SQIVND (reference sequence). The CDR3 is 14 residues long.

Many counts were recorded for this clone. The observed sequence ends 3 residues before the CDR3 terminus, with the missing tail filled in from the germline J gene. The chain links TRBV19 to TRBJ1-4; 7 positions match TRBD1. V was pared by 10 bases and J by 2 bases, with 1 base of the junction left unmatched. CDR3 size: 12 residues. The germline V gene encodes CDR1 LNHDA and CDR2 SQIVND (reference sequence). The CDR3 spells CAKQGTNEKLFF. The part of the CDR3 DNA that was read is TGTGCCAAACAGGGGACTAATGAAAAA.

Of note for this clone: Read coverage stops 3 residues before the CDR3 terminus; the germline J gene supplies the remainder. The V call is TRBV2, the J call TRBJ1-1; a weak D match, TRBD1 (6 bases). V was clipped by 6 bases and J by 5 bases, with 19 bases between them. Germline V gene data show CDR1 as SNHLY and CDR2 as FYNNEI. The CDR3 extends over 15 amino acids. CDR3 bases read: TGTGCCAGCAGCTGGATGCAGGAGCAGGGGACTGAA. This codes for CASSWMQEQGTE. In full, the CDR3 reads CASSWMQEQGTEAFF.

In this sample, this clone turned up many times. The read ends 3 residues before the CDR3 terminus; that terminus is restored from the germline J gene. The V and J genes are TRBV18 and TRBJ2-7, with 8 bases matching TRBD1. The CDR3 length is 13 residues. Germline lookup yields CDR1 KGHSH and CDR2 LQKENI. Trimming took 2 bases from V and 4 from J; bases not matched to a gene: 1. Incomplete CDR3 DNA: TGTGCCAGCTCACCAGGGACAGGATACGAG. The encoded protein is CASSPGTGYE. In full, the CDR3 reads CASSPGTGYEQYF.

This clone has a count of ten or more. The read comes to an end 3 residues before the CDR3 does, leaving the germline J gene to fill in the end. The genes are TRBV18 and TRBJ2-3; 10 bases agree with TRBD2. V dropped 8 bases and J dropped 4; count of bases not matched to a gene: 9. This CDR3 has 15 residues. Germline CDR1 KGHSH, CDR2 LQKENI. The CDR3 spells CASGRSGGAADTQYF. CDR3 DNA (partial): TGTGCCAGCGGGCGGAGCGGGGGGGCCGCAGATACG.

Relative to its sample, this clone is medium-sized. From the germline J gene comes the end of the CDR3, since the read stops 3 residues before it. This chain connects TRBV20-1 to TRBJ1-1; D is unresolved. This CDR3 region has 14 residues. V lost 6 bases, J lost 6 bases, and 20 bases lay in between. CDR1 DFQATT and CDR2 SNEGSKA come from the germline V gene (reference sequence). The chain's CDR3 is CSAQSGRLVAEAFF. The CDR3 DNA, read in part, is TGCAGTGCCCAAAGCGGGAGGCTGGTCGCTGAA.

This clone showed up many times. The CDR3 end lies 3 residues beyond the end of the read and is filled in from the germline J gene. The chain couples TRBV5-6 to TRBJ1-1, with D possibly matching TRBD1 (5 bases). The V and J ends lost 5 bases and 0 bases respectively, with 8 bases between them. From germline, CDR1 is SGHDT and CDR2 YYEEEE. There are 13 residues in the CDR3. The CDR3 bases that were read are TGTGCCAGCAGTTGGACACTGAACACTGAA. It translates to CASSWTLNTE. In full, the CDR3 reads CASSWTLNTEAFF. Full variable domain (outside the CDR3, taken from reference TRBV5-6 and TRBJ1-1): DAGVTQSPTHLIKTRGQQVTLRCSPKSGHDTVSWYQQALGQGPQFIFQYYEEEERQRGNFPDRFSGHQFPNYSSELNVNALLLGDSALYLCASSWTLNTEAFFGQGTRLTVV.